The 5 T cell receptor beta chains below come from one sample, sequenced in a study of T cell repertoires in aging, cancer and after chemotherapy. The template was genomic DNA from peripheral blood, not RNA. Rearranged V-D-J TRB sequences were amplified with a mixed TRB-A/B primer pool. In TCRdb, the multiplex PCR reads were re-called with MiXCR into one record per CDR3 protein. The table shows under 6,500 distinct CDR3 sequences, with roughly a third occurring only once. The sample taken for sequencing was blood. The origin of the receptors is a human donor with a blood cancer.

This clonotype was counted only a few times. The V gene is TRBV11-2, the J gene TRBJ2-3; D might be TRBD1 (5 bases). The CDR3 runs to 15 residues. The V gene's germline CDR1 is SGHAT and CDR2 FQNNGV. Between the trimmed V and J ends, which lost 3 bases and 0 bases, there was a span of 10 bases. CDR3 bases: TGTGCCAGCAGCTTTACAGGTTCTAGCACAGATACGCAGTATTTT. This codes for CASSFTGSSTDTQYF.

The chain uses TRBV6-2 or TRBV6-3 and TRBJ1-1; a possible D gene is TRBD1 (6 bases). V gave up 7 bases and J gave up 1 base, with 22 bases separating them. CDR1 and CDR2 (germline): MNHEY, SVGEGT. The CDR3 length is 17 residues. The CDR3 DNA follows: TGTGCCAGCACTCACAGTTACCCGGGGGCGTCGAACACTGAAGCTTTCTTT. Translating it yields CASTHSYPGASNTEAFF.

By share of the sample, this clonotype is medium-sized. The V gene is TRBV6-5, the J gene TRBJ2-3, with TRBD2 matching 13 bases. The CDR3 is 18 residues long. CDR1 MNHEY and CDR2 SVGAGI come from the germline V gene. V shed 7 bases, J shed 1 base, and the junction held 11 bases outside the gene matches. The CDR3 reads CASILGLGTSGGTDTQYF. Written as DNA, the CDR3 is TGTGCCAGCATTCTAGGCTTGGGGACTAGCGGGGGCACAGATACGCAGTATTTT.

This clonotype rates as medium-sized. The chain combines TRBV15 with TRBJ2-1, with D perhaps TRBD1 or TRBD2 (5 bases each). The CDR3 runs to 15 residues. The V gene lost 1 base and the J gene lost 0 bases, with 7 bases spanning the gap. Germline V gene sequence: CDR1 LNHNV, CDR2 YYDKDF (reference sequence). DNA of the CDR3: TGTGCCACCAGCAGAGGGGGGACCTCCTACAATGAGCAGTTCTTC. It is translated as CATSRGGTSYNEQFF. The full variable domain, with the rest looked up from reference TRBV15 and TRBJ2-1, is DAMVIQNPRYQVTQFGKPVTLSCSQTLNHNVMYWYQQKSSQAPKLLFHYYDKDFNNEADTPDNFQSRRPNTSFCFLDIRSPGLGDTAMYLCATSRGGTSYNEQFFGPGTRLTVL.

This sequence joins TRBV30 and TRBJ2-7; D not resolved. The germline V gene encodes CDR1 GTSNPN and CDR2 SVGIG (reference sequence). The CDR3 runs to 10 residues. V was pared by 8 bases and J by 3 bases, with 8 bases between. The CDR3 sequence: CAVGNYEQYF. CDR3 bases: TGTGCCGTAGGCAACTACGAGCAGTACTTC.